The rows below give T cell receptor beta chains drawn from one sample of a study of regulatory T cells in long-lasting Graves disease. TCRdb itself ran the multiplex PCR reads through MiXCR, one entry per CDR3 protein. The data hold 350,000 to 450,000 distinct CDR3 sequences, with approximately 22% observed a single time. The specimen was peripheral blood mononuclear cells (PBMCs), collected when the disease was refractory, from a patient treated with antithyroid drugs. The receptors stem from a female donor with Graves disease. The CDR3 runs from the conserved cysteine through the conserved F or W.

J gene: TRBJ1-5; V gene: TRBV6-1; CDR3 protein: CASTTRDKYDQPQHF
J gene: TRBJ2-5; V gene: TRBV5-5; CDR3 protein: CASTLGPSWPSGNQETQYF
J gene: TRBJ1-1; V gene: TRBV20-1; CDR3 protein: CSARPTGRSSMNTEAFF
J gene: TRBJ1-1; V gene: TRBV28; CDR3 protein: CASRNRGSTEAFF
J gene: TRBJ1-2; V gene: TRBV6-5; CDR3 protein: CASNYSIPNYGYTF
J gene: TRBJ2-7; V gene: TRBV28; CDR3 protein: CASVSRGFNEQYF
J gene: TRBJ1-5; V gene: TRBV2; CDR3 protein: CVSSQTGTQPQHF
J gene: TRBJ1-1; V gene: TRBV28; CDR3 protein: CARTACRLNTEAFF
J gene: TRBJ1-1; V gene: TRBV12-3/TRBV12-4; CDR3 protein: CASNDRYTEAFF
J gene: TRBJ2-5; V gene: TRBV11-2; CDR3 protein: CASSLYSGTRETQYF
J gene: TRBJ1-5; V gene: TRBV7-2; CDR3 protein: CASTLDSNQPQHF
J gene: TRBJ2-2; V gene: TRBV19; CDR3 protein: CASSLFLAGTFSGELFF
J gene: TRBJ2-5; V gene: TRBV12-3/TRBV12-4; CDR3 protein: CASSPNGGSQETQYF
J gene: TRBJ1-6; V gene: TRBV15; CDR3 protein: CATSRDHGQSLYNSPLHF
J gene: TRBJ1-1; V gene: TRBV5-1; CDR3 protein: CASSFRGEVNIEAFF
J gene: TRBJ2-1; V gene: TRBV5-5; CDR3 protein: CASSLVWDEQFF
J gene: TRBJ2-3; V gene: TRBV28; CDR3 protein: CASSFSGRIVTDTQYF
J gene: TRBJ2-7; V gene: TRBV20-1; CDR3 protein: CSARDRLAGETYEQYF
J gene: TRBJ2-5; V gene: TRBV4-1; CDR3 protein: CASSQVRQETQYF
J gene: TRBJ2-2; V gene: TRBV20-1; CDR3 protein: CSASDRRENTGELFF
J gene: TRBJ2-7; V gene: TRBV11-2; CDR3 protein: CASSLSTGPYEQYF
J gene: TRBJ2-5; V gene: TRBV2; CDR3 protein: CASSEIMYQETQYF
J gene: TRBJ2-4; V gene: TRBV6-1; CDR3 protein: CASSPGTGKGKNIQYF
J gene: TRBJ1-5; V gene: TRBV6-5; CDR3 protein: CASSYRQHQPQHF
J gene: TRBJ2-2; V gene: TRBV28; CDR3 protein: CASSLVVSQNTGELFF
J gene: TRBJ2-1; V gene: TRBV10-1; CDR3 protein: CASSQGRYNEQFF
J gene: TRBJ2-2; V gene: TRBV6-5; CDR3 protein: CASSSVIAGGHTGELFF
J gene: TRBJ1-2; V gene: TRBV5-1; CDR3 protein: CASSFDGGDNYGYTF
J gene: TRBJ2-3; V gene: TRBV6-4; CDR3 protein: CASSPSTGGLDTQYF
J gene: TRBJ2-7; V gene: TRBV28; CDR3 protein: CASKWTGPYEQYF
J gene: TRBJ2-7; V gene: TRBV10-3; CDR3 protein: CAIKEAGGTYEQYF
J gene: TRBJ2-7; V gene: TRBV28; CDR3 protein: CASRQTALVEYEQYF
J gene: TRBJ2-7; V gene: TRBV6-1; CDR3 protein: CASSVYAGGESPKPYEQYF